These 11 T cell receptor beta chains came from one sample sequenced in a study of shared clonotypes between healthy human individuals. Method: immunoSEQ multiplex PCR; TCRdb's copy keeps in-frame clones and lacks some. The sample records about 1,500,000 clones, approximately 97% being singletons. The material sequenced was naive CD4+ T cells sorted from blood. Subset: CD45RA+ positively selected. Receptors were obtained from a man aged 25 to 45 in good health.

This clone was seen once. The chain recombines TRBV5-8 with TRBJ2-7; D not certain. Trimming left V 0 bases short and J 4 bases short, with 5 bases between. This CDR3 is 12 amino acids long. Germline CDR1 reads SGHTS; CDR2 reads YDEGEE. The CDR3 protein is CASSLAVYEQYF. The CDR3 DNA reads as TGTGCCAGCAGCTTGGCCGTATACGAGCAGTACTTC.

This sequence joins TRBV7-2 and TRBJ2-1, with D perhaps matching TRBD1 or TRBD2 (5 bases each). Germline loops: CDR1 SGHTA, CDR2 FQGNSA. V was cut by 1 base and J by 8 bases, with 9 bases left in between. The CDR3 is 13 amino acids. The CDR3 reads CASSLVREHEQFF. In nucleotides, the CDR3 is TGTGCCAGCAGCTTAGTCAGGGAGCATGAGCAGTTCTTC.

The chain has TRBV2 and TRBJ2-2; D unresolved. The CDR3 consists of 13 residues. Germline-derived CDR1 and CDR2 are SNHLY and FYNNEI. V lost 3 bases, J lost 7 bases, and 9 bases lay in between. CDR3 in DNA: TGTGCCAGCAGTGAGGGCGCCAGCGGGGAGCTGTTTTTT. Translating gives CASSEGASGELFF.

The chain has TRBV27 and TRBJ2-3, with TRBD1 identical over 9 bases. J lost 1 base, V lost 1 base, and 3 bases had no gene match. The CDR3 runs to 16 residues. CDR1 and CDR2 (germline): MNHEY, SMNVEV (reference sequence). CDR3 sequence (DNA): TGTGCCAGCAGTTTATACAGGGGGCGCGGCACAGATACGCAGTATTTT. Translating gives CASSLYRGRGTDTQYF.

V is TRBV9 and J is TRBJ1-2; TRBD1 aligns across 7 bases. From germline, CDR1 is SGDLS and CDR2 YYNGEE. With V trimmed by 3 bases and J by 2 bases, 10 bases remained unmatched. This CDR3 is 16 amino acids long. This CDR3 reads CASSATLSQGNYGYTF. CDR3 DNA sequence: TGTGCCAGCAGCGCGACCCTATCACAGGGGAACTATGGCTACACCTTC.

This sequence joins TRBV10-3 and TRBJ2-7, with D unclear. Germline loops: CDR1 ENHRY, CDR2 SYGVKD. The V end lost 8 bases, the J end lost 3 bases, and 8 bases lay between the germline ends. The CDR3 has 11 amino acids. The CDR3 here is CAIYTNYEQYF. The CDR3, as DNA: TGTGCCATCTATACCAACTACGAGCAGTACTTC.

The rearrangement joins TRBV7-6 to TRBJ2-2; D may match TRBD1 or TRBD2 (5 bases each). CDR3 length: 16 residues. V was clipped by 4 bases and J by 5 bases, with 17 bases between them. Per germline, CDR1 SGHVS and CDR2 FNYEAQ. The chain's CDR3 is CASSSSTRVGTGELFF. As DNA, the CDR3 is TGTGCCAGCAGCTCTAGCACCAGGGTCGGGACCGGGGAGCTGTTTTTT.

This chain joins TRBV19 and TRBJ2-1; D remains unclear. The V and J ends lost 5 bases and 0 bases respectively, with 8 bases between them. The CDR3 extends over 14 amino acids. Germline values: CDR1 LNHDA, CDR2 SQIVND (reference sequence). CDR3 in amino acids: CASSFLSSYNEQFF. The CDR3 nucleotides read TGTGCCAGTAGTTTCCTTAGCTCCTACAATGAGCAGTTCTTC. Complete variable domain (other parts from reference TRBV19 and TRBJ2-1): DGGITQSPKYLFRKEGQNVTLSCEQNLNHDAMYWYRQDPGQGLRLIYYSQIVNDFQKGDIAEGYSVSREKKESFPLTVTSAQKNPTAFYLCASSFLSSYNEQFFGPGTRLTVL.

This rearrangement joins TRBV14 to TRBJ1-2; 9 nucleotides line up with TRBD1. V shed 1 base, J shed 4 bases, and the junction held 4 bases outside the gene matches. Germline CDR1 is SGHDN and CDR2 is FVKESK. This CDR3 spans 15 amino acids. Here the CDR3 reads CASSQAGTGPYGYTF. CDR3 coding DNA: TGTGCCAGCAGCCAAGCCGGGACAGGGCCCTATGGCTACACCTTC.

The chain links TRBV5-3 to TRBJ2-1, with D perhaps matching TRBD1 (6 bases). TRBV5-3 is classed as an ORF, of uncertain function. V was trimmed by 5 bases and J by 6 bases, leaving 18 bases between them. The CDR3 totals 15 residues. CDR3 DNA sequence: TGTGCCAGAAGACGAGTTCTACAGGGTCTCAATGAGCAGTTCTTC. It translates to CARRRVLQGLNEQFF.

V usage is TRBV7-3 and J usage is TRBJ2-1, with 7 bases identical to TRBD2. The CDR3 has 15 residues. In germline, CDR1 is SGHTA, CDR2 FQGTGA. J lost 5 bases, V lost 5 bases, and 9 bases had no gene match. The CDR3 nucleotides are TGTGCCAGCAGCCTGCCCGACGGGGGGAACAATGAGCAGTTCTTC. This codes for CASSLPDGGNNEQFF.